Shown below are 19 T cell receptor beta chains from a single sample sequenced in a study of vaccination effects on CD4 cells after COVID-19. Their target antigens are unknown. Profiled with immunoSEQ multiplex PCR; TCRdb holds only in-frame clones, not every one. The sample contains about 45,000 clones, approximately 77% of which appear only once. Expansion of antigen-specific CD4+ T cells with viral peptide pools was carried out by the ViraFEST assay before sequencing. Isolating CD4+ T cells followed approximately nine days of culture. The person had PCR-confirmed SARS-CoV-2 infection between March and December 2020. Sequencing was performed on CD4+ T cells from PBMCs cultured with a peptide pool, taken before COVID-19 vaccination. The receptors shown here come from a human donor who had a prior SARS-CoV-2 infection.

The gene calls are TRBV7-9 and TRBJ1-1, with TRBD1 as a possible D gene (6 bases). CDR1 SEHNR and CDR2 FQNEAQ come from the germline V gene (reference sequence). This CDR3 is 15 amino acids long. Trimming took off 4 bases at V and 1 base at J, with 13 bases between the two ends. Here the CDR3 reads CASSSHWTANTEAFF. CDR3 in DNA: TGTGCCAGCAGCTCCCATTGGACAGCGAACACTGAAGCTTTCTTT.

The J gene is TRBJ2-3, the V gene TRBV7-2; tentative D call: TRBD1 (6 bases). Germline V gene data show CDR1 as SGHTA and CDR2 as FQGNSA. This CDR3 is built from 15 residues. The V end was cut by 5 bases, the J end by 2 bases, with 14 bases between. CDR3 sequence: CASSPQGWATDTQYF. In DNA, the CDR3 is TGTGCCAGCAGCCCCCAGGGGTGGGCCACAGATACGCAGTATTTT.

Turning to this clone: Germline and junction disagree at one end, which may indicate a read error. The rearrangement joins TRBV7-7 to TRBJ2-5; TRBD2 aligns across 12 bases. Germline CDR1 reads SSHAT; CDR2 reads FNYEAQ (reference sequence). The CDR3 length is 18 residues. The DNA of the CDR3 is TGTGCTAGCAGCTTAGACGGGGGACTAGCGGGCGCCCAAGAGACCCAGTACTTC. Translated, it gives CASSLDGGLAGAQETQYF.

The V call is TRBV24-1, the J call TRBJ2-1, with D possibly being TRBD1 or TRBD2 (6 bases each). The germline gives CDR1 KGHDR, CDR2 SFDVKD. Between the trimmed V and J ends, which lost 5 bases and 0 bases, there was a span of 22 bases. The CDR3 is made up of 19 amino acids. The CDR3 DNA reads TGTGCCACCAGTGTCCCTGGGGGGCGGAACTCGAACTCCTACAATGAGCAGTTCTTC. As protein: CATSVPGGRNSNSYNEQFF.

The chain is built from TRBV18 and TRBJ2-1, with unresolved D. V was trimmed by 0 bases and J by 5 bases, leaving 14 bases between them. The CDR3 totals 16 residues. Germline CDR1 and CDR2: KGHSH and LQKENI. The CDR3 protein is CASSPPQRARNNEQFF. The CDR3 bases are TGTGCCAGCTCACCACCTCAACGGGCTCGGAACAATGAGCAGTTCTTC.

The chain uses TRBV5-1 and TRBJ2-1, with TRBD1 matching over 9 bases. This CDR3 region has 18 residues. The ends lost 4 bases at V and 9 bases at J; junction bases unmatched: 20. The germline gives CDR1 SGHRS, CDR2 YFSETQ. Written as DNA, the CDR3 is TGCGCCAGCAGCCCGGCCCGACGGGGGACAGGGCATTTTAGTGAGCAGTTCTTC. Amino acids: CASSPARRGTGHFSEQFF. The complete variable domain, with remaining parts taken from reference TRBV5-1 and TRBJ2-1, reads KAGVTQTPRYLIKTRGQQVTLSCSPISGHRSVSWYQQTPGQGLQFLFEYFSETQRNKGNFPGRFSGRQFSNSRSEMNVSTLELGDSALYLCASSPARRGTGHFSEQFFGPGTRLTVL.

In DNA, the CDR3 is TGTGCCAGCAGGGGCTTAGCGGGGGGGTGGAACGAGCAGTACTTC. As protein: CASRGLAGGWNEQYF. The chain carries TRBV6-5 and TRBJ2-7, with 11 nucleotides matching TRBD2. Germline trimming cut 6 bases from V and 5 bases from J; bases unmatched to any gene: 9. The germline CDR1 and CDR2 sequences are MNHEY and SVGAGI. The CDR3 is made up of 15 amino acids.

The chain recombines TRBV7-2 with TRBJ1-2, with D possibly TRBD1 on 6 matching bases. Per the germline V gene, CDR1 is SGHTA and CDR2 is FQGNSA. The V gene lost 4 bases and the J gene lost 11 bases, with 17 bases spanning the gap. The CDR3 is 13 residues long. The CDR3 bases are TGTGCCAGCAGCTACGACAGGTGGGCGGGGTACACCTTC. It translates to CASSYDRWAGYTF.

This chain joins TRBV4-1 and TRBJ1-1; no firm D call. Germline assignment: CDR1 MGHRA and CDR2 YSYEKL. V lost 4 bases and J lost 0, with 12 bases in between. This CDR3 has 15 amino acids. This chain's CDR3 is CASSPKRQVNTEAFF. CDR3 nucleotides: TGCGCCAGCAGCCCCAAAAGGCAGGTGAACACTGAAGCTTTCTTT.

DNA for the CDR3: TGTGCCAGCTCACGGAGCGACGAGCAGTTCTTC. It is translated as CASSRSDEQFF. The V call is TRBV18, the J call TRBJ2-1; D remains ambiguous. Trimming removed 4 bases from V and 10 bases from J, with 8 bases in between. The germline V gene encodes CDR1 KGHSH and CDR2 LQKENI. This CDR3 region has 11 residues.

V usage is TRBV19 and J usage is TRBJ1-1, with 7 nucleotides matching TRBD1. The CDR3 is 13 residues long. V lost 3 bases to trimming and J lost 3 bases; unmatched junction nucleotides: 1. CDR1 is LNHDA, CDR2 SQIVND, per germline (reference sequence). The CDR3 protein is CASSMTGYTEAFF. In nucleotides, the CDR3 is TGTGCCAGTAGTATGACAGGGTACACTGAAGCTTTCTTT.

The chain's CDR3 is CATSREYQEAPSTDTQYF. Here the CDR3 DNA reads TGTGCCACCAGCAGAGAATACCAGGAAGCACCTAGCACAGATACGCAGTATTTT. The chain has TRBV15 and TRBJ2-3; no firm D call. The germline V and J ends were trimmed by 0 bases and 0 bases, with 16 bases remaining between them. The CDR3 contains 18 residues. CDR1 and CDR2 from the germline V gene are LNHNV and YYDKDF (reference sequence).

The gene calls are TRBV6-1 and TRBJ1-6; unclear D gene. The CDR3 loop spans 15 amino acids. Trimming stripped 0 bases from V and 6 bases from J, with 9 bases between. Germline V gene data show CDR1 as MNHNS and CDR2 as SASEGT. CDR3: CASSEAFRPNSPLHF. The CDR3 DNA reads TGTGCCAGCAGTGAAGCGTTCAGGCCTAATTCACCCCTCCACTTT.

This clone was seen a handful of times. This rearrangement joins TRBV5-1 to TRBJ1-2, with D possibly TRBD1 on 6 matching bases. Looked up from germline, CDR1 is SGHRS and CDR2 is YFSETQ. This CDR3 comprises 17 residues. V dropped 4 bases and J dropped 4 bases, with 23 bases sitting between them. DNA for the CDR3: TGCGCCAGCAGCCCATTAACCGGGACAATGAGTCGCTATGGCTACACCTTC. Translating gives CASSPLTGTMSRYGYTF.

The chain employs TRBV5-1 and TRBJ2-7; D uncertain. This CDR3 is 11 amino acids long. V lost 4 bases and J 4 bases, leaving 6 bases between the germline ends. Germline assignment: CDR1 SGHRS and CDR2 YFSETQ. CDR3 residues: CASSLGYEQYF. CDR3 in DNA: TGCGCCAGCAGCCTCGGATACGAGCAGTACTTC.

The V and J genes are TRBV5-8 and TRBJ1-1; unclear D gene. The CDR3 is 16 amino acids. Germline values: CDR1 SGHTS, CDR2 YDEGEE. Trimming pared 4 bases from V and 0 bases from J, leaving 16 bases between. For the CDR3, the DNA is TGTGCCAGCAGCCAGAACAAGGGCTTTTTGAACACTGAAGCTTTCTTT. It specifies CASSQNKGFLNTEAFF.

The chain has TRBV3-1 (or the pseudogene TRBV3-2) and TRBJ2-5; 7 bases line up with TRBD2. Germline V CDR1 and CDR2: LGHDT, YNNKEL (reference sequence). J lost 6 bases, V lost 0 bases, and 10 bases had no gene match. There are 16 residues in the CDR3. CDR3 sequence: CASSQDVGSSGKTQYF. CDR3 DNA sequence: TGTGCCAGCAGCCAAGATGTGGGATCTAGCGGTAAGACCCAGTACTTC.

Here the CDR3 reads CASAQGYNTGELFF. The CDR3 bases are TGTGCCTCCGCACAGGGTTATAACACCGGGGAGCTGTTTTTT. V is TRBV7-2 and J is TRBJ2-2; D is perhaps TRBD1 (6 bases). The V and J ends lost 11 bases and 2 bases respectively, with 15 bases between them. The CDR3 consists of 14 residues. CDR1 is SGHTA, CDR2 FQGNSA, per germline. The full variable domain, completed using reference TRBV7-2 and TRBJ2-2, is GAGVSQSPSNKVTEKGKDVELRCDPISGHTALYWYRQSLGQGLEFLIYFQGNSAPDKSGLPSDRFSAERTGGSVSTLTIQRTQQEDSAVYLCASAQGYNTGELFFGEGSRLTVL.

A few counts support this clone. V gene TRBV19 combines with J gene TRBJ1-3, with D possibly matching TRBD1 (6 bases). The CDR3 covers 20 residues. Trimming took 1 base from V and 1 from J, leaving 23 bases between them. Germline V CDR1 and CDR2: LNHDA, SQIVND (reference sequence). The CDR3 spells CASSIAWDIRERASGNTIYF. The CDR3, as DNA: TGTGCCAGTAGTATAGCTTGGGACATTAGAGAGAGGGCATCTGGAAACACCATATATTTT.